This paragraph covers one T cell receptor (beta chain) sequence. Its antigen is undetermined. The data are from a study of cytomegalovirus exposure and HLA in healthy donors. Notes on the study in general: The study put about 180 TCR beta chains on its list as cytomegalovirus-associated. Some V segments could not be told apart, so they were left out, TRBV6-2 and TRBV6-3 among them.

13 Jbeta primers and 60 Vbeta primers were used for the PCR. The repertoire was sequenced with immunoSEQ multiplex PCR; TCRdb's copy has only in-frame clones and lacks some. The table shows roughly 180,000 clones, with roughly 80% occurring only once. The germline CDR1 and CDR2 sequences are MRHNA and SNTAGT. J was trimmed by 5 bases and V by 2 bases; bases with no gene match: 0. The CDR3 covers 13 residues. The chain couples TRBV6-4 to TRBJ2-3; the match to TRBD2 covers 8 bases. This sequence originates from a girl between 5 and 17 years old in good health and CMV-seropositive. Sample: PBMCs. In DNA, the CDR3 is TGTGCCAGCAGTGACCTAGCGGGAGATACGCAGTATTTT. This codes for CASSDLAGDTQYF.